What follows is one TCR beta chain and its context. Its antigen remains unidentified. No qualities accompany the bases; no much larger clone lies one base away. The germline V gene supplies CDR1 SGHRS and CDR2 YFSETQ. Taken from cysteine to phenylalanine, the CDR3 has 15 residues. Left in the record is the CDR3 DNA by itself, 45 bases read in frame from the first base. V is pared back by 3 bases and J by 3 bases, with 15 bases lying between the germline termini. The immunoSEQ Assay was the method used to sequence TCRbeta CDR3 regions. After extraction, genomic DNA underwent amplification by bias-controlled multiplex PCR, followed by high-throughput sequencing. The study's own analysis went as follows. Collapsing and filtering of sequences were performed to quantify the absolute abundance of each unique TCRbeta CDR3 region. T cell fraction was estimated by normalizing TCRbeta template counts to usable DNA, which was measured by amplifying reference genes present in all nucleated cells. Repertoire TCRs were annotated as SARS-CoV-2-specific when V gene, CDR3 amino acid sequence and J gene were exactly matched to a known reactive TCR set. The reference SARS-CoV-2 TCR set was derived from MIRA and filtered for enrichment in COVID-19-positive ImmuneCODE repertoires, a step that removed public or cross-reactive TCRs. Based on the MIRA antigens, annotated TCRs were further analysed at the level of specific ORF or position within ORF. Breadth was defined as annotated unique rearrangements over total unique productive rearrangements; depth was the summed frequency of those rearrangements. Two-sided Wilcoxon rank-sum tests were applied when comparing TCR breadth between groups. Here the immuneACCESS table is served through TCRdb, limited to in-frame sequences with V and J called. Missing clones are a known gap in these copies; in checked studies unresolved V genes cover under half, and the rest lacks a known reason. V, J and clone size are those of that table, while D and trimming were read from the DNA. The sample data list some 300,000 clones, and around 81% of these were observed just once. The ten top clones hold 2% to 2.5% of the sample.

The source of the sample is a study of Ad26.COV2.S vaccination and SARS-CoV-2 variants (dated by TCRdb to about 2021). For the study in its entirety: Vaccine-arm donors were drawn from COV1001, a multicentre, randomized, double-blind, placebo-controlled phase I-IIa trial of Ad26.COV2.S in healthy adults. Ad26.COV2.S was given intramuscularly at 5x10^10 or 1x10^11 viral particles, as a single shot or as two shots 56 days apart. TCRbeta repertoire sequencing served as the tool for gauging how specific and how broad the SARS-CoV-2-reactive T cell receptors were following Ad26.COV2.S vaccination. A total of some 30 samples were included in the TCR-sequenced set, comprising roughly 19 Ad26.COV2.S vaccine recipients, 5 placebo recipients and 8 SARS-CoV-2 convalescent individuals. Participants in the trial were split at random into five groups of five each, receiving low-dose or high-dose Ad26.COV2.S once or twice, or else placebo on both occasions. Investigators remained blinded to trial group allocation during experiments and outcome assessment.

Read against the paper, the sample's treatment or condition label means: about 20 received Ad26.COV2.S at low or high dose, single or two shots; 5 received placebo; per-sample allocation not given. For vaccine and placebo recipients, repertoires were sequenced using samples collected on day 63 after the first injection. In Cohort 1b, 25 or so adults aged 18-55 years were enrolled at a single site in Boston, USA, between 29 July and 7 August 2020. Ad26.COV2.S consisted of a replication-incompetent adenovirus type 26 vector by which a prefusion-stabilized SARS-CoV-2 spike protein from the original Wuhan strain was expressed. Overall results and qualifications from the work: The study lacked the statistical power to compare responses across vaccine doses or regimens. Vaccine and placebo recipients had similar non-spike TCR breadth, a finding consistent with the vaccine containing only spike. After vaccination, substantial breadth of spike-specific CD8+ and CD4+ T cell responses was reported. The authors noted that total T cell responses may have been underestimated by the TCR breadth and depth analyses. Higher spike-specific TCR breadth was observed in Ad26.COV2.S recipients than in placebo recipients (P = 0.0014).

This sequence uses TRBV5-1 and TRBJ1-1; no D gene call is confident. This TCR came from a person between 18 and 65 years old who received the Ad26.COV2.S COVID-19 vaccine or a placebo. The source was peripheral blood, collected in a trial of Ad26.COV2.S vaccine versus placebo. The DNA sequence follows: TGCGCCAGCAGCTCCACGTCCGGGAGGGACACTGAAGCTTTCTTT. Translated, it gives CASSSTSGRDTEAFF.